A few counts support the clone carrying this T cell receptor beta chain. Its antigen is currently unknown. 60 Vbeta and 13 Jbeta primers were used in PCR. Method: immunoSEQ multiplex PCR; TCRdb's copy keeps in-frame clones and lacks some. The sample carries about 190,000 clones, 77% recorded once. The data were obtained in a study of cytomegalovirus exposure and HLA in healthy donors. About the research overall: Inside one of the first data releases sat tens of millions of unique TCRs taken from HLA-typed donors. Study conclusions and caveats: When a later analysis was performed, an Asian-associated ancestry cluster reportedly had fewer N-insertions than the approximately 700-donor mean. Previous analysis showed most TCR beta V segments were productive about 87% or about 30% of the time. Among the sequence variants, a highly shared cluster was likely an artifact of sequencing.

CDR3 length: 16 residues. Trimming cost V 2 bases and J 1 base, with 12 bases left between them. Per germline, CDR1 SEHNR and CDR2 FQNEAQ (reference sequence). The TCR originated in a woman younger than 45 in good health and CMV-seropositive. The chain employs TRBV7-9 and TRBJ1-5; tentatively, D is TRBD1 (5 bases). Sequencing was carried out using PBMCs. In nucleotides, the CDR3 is TGTGCCAGCAGCTTATTTCAGGGAGGGAGCAATCAGCCCCAGCATTTT. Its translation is CASSLFQGGSNQPQHF.